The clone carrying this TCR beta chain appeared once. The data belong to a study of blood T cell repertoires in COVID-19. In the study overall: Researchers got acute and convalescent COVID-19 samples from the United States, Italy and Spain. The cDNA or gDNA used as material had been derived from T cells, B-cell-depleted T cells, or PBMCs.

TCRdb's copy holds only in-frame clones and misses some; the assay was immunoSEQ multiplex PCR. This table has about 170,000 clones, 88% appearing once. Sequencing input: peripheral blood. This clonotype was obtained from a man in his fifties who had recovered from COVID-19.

The CDR3 sequence: CASSMTGLSYEQYF. CDR3 DNA sequence: TGTGCCAGTAGTATGACAGGGCTTTCCTACGAGCAGTACTTC. V and J are TRBV19 and TRBJ2-7; 7 nucleotides agree with TRBD1. This CDR3 contains 14 residues. Germline V CDR1 and CDR2: LNHDA, SQIVND (reference sequence). The J segment lost 1 base and the V segment lost 3 bases, leaving 3 bases of the junction unmatched.